This TCR beta chain was recovered during a study of blood T cell repertoires in COVID-19. For the study at large: Spain, Italy and the United States supplied samples that represented acute and convalescent COVID-19.

The germline CDR1 and CDR2 sequences are KGHDR and SFDVKD. Trimming cost V 5 bases and J 6 bases; bases outside gene matches: 7. The CDR3 runs to 15 residues. Generated by immunoSEQ multiplex PCR, the TCRdb table keeps only in-frame clones and is missing some. There are 250,000 or so clones in the sample; around 89% occur only once, and over 4% lies in the top ten. This study enrolled people aged roughly 18 to 100 from about 26 US geographic areas. The sample consisted of PBMCs or T cells enriched from blood (not recorded which). This receptor was identified in a woman in her twenties or thirties with acute COVID-19. V is TRBV24-1 and J is TRBJ2-3; TRBD2 agrees at 10 bases. The CDR3 DNA is TGTGCCACCAGTGGAGCGGGAGGGCCAGGGGATACGCAGTATTTT. This translates into CATSGAGGPGDTQYF.